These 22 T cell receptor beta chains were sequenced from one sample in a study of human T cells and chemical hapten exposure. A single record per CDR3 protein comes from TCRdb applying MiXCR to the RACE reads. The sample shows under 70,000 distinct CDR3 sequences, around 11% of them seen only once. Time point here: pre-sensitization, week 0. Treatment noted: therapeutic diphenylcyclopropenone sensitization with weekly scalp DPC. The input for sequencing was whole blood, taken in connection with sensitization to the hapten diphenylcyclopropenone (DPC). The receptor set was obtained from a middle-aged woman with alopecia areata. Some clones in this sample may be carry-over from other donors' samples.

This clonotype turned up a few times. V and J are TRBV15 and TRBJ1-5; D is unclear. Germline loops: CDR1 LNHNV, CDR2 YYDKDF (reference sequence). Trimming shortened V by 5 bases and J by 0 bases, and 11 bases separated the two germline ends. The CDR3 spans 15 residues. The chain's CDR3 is CATSQGGSSNQPQHF. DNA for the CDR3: TGTGCCACCAGCCAAGGCGGAAGTAGCAATCAGCCCCAGCATTTT.

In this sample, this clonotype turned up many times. The CDR3 DNA is TGTGCCTGGGGTGCCATTTCCCAAGAGACCCAGTACTTC. Translation: CAWGAISQETQYF. The chain recombines TRBV30 with TRBJ2-5; unclear D gene. Trimming took off 5 bases at V and 1 base at J, with 11 bases between the two ends. Germline loops: CDR1 GTSNPN, CDR2 SVGIG (reference sequence). The length of the CDR3 is 13 residues.

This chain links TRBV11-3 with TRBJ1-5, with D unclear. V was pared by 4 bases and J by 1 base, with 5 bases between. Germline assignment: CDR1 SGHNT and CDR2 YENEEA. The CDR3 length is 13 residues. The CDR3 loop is CASSSNSNQPQHF. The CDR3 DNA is TGTGCCAGCAGCTCGAACAGCAATCAGCCCCAGCATTTT.

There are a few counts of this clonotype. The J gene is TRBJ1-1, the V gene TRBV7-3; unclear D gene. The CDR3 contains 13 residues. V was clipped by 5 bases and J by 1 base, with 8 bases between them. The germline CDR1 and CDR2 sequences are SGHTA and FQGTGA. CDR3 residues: CASSHRSNTEAFF. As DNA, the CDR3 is TGTGCCAGCAGCCATCGTTCGAACACTGAAGCTTTCTTT.

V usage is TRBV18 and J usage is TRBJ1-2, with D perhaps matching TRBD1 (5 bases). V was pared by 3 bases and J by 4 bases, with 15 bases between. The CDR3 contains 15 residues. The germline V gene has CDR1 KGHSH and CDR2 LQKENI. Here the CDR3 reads CASSPTDKGTYGYTF. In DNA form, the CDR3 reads TGTGCCAGCTCACCGACGGACAAGGGGACCTATGGCTACACCTTC.

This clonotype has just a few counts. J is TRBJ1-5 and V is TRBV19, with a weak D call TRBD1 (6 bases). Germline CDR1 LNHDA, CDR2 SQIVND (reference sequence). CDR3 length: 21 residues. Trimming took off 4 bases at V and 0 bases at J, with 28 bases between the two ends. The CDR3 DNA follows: TGTGCCAGTAGTACCGATCCGTTTTTAACAGGGAATCTATATAGCAATCAGCCCCAGCATTTT. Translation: CASSTDPFLTGNLYSNQPQHF.

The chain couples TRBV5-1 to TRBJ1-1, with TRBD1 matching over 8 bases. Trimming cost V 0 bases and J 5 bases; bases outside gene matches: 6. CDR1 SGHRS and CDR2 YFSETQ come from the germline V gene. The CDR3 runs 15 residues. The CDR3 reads CASSLGTGGGTEAFF. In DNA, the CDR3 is TGCGCCAGCAGCTTGGGCACAGGGGGAGGAACTGAAGCTTTCTTT.

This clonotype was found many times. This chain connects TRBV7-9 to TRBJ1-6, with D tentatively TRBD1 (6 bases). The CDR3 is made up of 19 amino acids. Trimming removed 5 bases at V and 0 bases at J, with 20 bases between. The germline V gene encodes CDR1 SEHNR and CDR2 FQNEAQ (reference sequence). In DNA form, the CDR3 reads TGTGCCAGCAGCCAAGGGGCGGGGGCCACGAGCTCCTATAATTCACCCCTCCACTTT. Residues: CASSQGAGATSSYNSPLHF.

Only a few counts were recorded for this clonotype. The CDR3 bases are TGTGCCGCCTCAGGTTCCTACGAGCAGTACTTC. Translation gives CAASGSYEQYF. The J gene is TRBJ2-7, the V gene TRBV6-1; D ambiguous. The CDR3 totals 11 residues. V was clipped by 11 bases and J by 1 base, with 9 bases between them. Germline V gives CDR1 MNHNS, CDR2 SASEGT.

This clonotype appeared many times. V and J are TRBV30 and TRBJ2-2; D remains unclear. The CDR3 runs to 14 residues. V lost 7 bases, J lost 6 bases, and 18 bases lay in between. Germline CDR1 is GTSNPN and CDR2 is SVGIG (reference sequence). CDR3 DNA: TGTGCCTTAGGCAAGGGTAGGGATGCCGGGGAGCTGTTTTTT. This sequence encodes CALGKGRDAGELFF.

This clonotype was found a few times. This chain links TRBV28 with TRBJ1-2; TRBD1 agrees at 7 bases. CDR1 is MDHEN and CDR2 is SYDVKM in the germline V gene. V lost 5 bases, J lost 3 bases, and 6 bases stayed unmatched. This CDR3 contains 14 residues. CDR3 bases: TGTGCCAGCAGTAACATCGGGACAGACTATGGCTACACCTTC. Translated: CASSNIGTDYGYTF.

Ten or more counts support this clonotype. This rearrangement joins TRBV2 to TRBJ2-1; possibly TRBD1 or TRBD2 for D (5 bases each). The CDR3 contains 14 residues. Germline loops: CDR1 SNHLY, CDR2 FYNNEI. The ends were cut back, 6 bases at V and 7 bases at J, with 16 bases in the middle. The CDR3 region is CASRSSGGRNEQFF. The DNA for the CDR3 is TGTGCCAGCAGGTCGTCTGGGGGAAGAAATGAGCAGTTCTTC.

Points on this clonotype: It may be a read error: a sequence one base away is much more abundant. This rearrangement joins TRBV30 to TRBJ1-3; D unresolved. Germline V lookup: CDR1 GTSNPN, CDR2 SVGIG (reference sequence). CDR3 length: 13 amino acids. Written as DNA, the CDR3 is TGTGCCAGGAGCAGATTTTCTGGAAACACCATATATTTT. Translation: CARSRFSGNTIYF.

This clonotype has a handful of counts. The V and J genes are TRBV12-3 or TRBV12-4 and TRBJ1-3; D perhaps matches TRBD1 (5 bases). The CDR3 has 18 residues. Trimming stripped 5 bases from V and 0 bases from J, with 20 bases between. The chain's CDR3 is CASSTQQAPGLSGNTIYF. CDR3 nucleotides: TGTGCCAGCAGTACCCAACAGGCCCCCGGGCTCTCTGGAAACACCATATATTTT.

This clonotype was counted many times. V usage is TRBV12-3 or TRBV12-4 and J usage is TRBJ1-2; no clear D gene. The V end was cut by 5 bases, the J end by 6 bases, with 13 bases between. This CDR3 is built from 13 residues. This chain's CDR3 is CASSPQVKHGYTF. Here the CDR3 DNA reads TGTGCCAGCAGTCCCCAAGTAAAGCATGGCTACACCTTC.

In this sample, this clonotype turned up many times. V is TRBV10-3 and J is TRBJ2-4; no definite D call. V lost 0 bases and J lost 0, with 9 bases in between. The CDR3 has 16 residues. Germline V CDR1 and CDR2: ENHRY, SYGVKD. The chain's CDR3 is CAISESTILAKNIQYF. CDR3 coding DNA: TGTGCCATCAGTGAGTCGACCATTTTAGCCAAAAACATTCAGTACTTC.

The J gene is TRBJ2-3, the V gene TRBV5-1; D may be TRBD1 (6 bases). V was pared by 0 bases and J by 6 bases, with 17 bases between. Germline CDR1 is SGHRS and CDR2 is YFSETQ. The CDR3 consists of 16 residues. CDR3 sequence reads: CASSLGTGPLVDTQYF. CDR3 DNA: TGCGCCAGCAGCTTGGGAACAGGGCCTCTAGTGGATACGCAGTATTTT.

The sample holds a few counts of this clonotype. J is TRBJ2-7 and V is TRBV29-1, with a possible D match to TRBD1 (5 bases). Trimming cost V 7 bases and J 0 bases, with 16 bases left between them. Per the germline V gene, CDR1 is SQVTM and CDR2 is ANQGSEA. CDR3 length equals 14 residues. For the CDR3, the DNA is TGCAGCGCAAGGAAGGGGCCAAGCTCCTACGAGCAGTACTTC. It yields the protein CSARKGPSSYEQYF.

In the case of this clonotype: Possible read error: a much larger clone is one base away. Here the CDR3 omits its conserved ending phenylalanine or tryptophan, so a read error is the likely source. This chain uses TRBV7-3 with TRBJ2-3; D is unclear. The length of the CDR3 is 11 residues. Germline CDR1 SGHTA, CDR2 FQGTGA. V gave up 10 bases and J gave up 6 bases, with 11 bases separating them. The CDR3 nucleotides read TGTGCCACCTCGGGCGGCGATACGCAGTATTTG. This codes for CATSGGDTQYL.

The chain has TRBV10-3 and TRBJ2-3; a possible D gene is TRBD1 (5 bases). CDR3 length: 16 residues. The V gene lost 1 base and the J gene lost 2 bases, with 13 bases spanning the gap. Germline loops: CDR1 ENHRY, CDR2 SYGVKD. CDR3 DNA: TGTGCCATCAGTGAGTGGGCAGGCAGGGACACAGATACGCAGTATTTT. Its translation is CAISEWAGRDTDTQYF.

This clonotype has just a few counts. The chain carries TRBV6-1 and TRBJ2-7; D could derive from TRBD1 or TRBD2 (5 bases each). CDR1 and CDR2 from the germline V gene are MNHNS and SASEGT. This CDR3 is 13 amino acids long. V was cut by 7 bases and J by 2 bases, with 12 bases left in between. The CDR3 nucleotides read TGTGCCAGCACCGAGGGGTCAGCCTACGAGCAGTACTTC. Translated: CASTEGSAYEQYF.

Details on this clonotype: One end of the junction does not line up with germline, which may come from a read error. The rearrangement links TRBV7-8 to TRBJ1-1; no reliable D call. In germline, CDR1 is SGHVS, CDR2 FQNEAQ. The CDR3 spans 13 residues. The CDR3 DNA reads TGTGTCAGCAGCTTAAGTATGAACACTGAAGCTTTCTTT. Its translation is CVSSLSMNTEAFF.